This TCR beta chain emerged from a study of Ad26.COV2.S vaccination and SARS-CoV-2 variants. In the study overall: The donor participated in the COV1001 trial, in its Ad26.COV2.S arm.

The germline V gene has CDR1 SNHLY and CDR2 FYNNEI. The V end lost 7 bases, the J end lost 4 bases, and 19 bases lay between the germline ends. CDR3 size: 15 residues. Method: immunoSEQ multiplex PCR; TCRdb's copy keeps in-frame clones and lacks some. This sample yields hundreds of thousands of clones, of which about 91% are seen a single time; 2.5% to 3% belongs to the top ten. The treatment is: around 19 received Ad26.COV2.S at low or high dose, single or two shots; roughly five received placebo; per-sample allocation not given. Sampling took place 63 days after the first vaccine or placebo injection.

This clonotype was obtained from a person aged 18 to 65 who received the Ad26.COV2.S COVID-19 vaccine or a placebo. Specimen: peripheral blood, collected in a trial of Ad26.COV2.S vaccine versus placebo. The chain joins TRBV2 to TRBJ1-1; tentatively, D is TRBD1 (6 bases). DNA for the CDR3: TGTGCCAGCACCGTTTCTCCGGGACAAATCACTGAAGCTTTCTTT. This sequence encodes CASTVSPGQITEAFF. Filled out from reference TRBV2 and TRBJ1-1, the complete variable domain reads EPEVTQTPSHQVTQMGQEVILRCVPISNHLYFYWYRQILGQKVEFLVSFYNNEISEKSEIFDDQFSVERPDGSNFTLKIRSTKLEDSAMYFCASTVSPGQITEAFFGQGTRLTVV.